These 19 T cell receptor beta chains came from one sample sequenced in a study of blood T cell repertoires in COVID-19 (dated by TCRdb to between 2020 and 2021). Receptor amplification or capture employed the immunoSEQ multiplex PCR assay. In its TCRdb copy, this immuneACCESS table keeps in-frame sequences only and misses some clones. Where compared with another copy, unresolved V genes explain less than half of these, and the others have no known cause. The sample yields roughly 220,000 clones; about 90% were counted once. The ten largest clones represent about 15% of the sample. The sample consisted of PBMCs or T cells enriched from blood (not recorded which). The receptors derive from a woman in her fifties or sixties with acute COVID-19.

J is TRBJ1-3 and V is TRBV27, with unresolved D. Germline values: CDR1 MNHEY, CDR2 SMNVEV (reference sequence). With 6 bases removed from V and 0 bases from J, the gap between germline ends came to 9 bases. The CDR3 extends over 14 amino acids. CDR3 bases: TGTGCCAGCAGGCTGACTGGCTCTGGAAACACCATATATTTT. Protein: CASRLTGSGNTIYF.

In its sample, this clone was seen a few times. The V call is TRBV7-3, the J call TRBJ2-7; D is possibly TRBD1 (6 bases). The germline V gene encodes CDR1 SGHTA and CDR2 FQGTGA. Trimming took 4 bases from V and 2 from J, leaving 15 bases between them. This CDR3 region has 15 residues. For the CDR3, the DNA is TGTGCCAGCAGCTATAGTGGGGGCGATGCCTACGAGCAGTACTTC. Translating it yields CASSYSGGDAYEQYF. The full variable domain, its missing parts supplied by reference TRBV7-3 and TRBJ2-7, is GAGVSQTPSNKVTEKGKYVELRCDPISGHTALYWYRQSLGQGPEFLIYFQGTGAADDSGLPNDRFFAVRPEGSVSTLKIQRTERGDSAVYLCASSYSGGDAYEQYFGPGTRLTVT.

This chain's CDR3 is CSVEDRFSAGGQETQYF. The CDR3, as DNA: TGCAGCGTTGAAGATCGGTTTTCTGCAGGGGGCCAAGAGACCCAGTACTTC. J is TRBJ2-5 and V is TRBV29-1, with 7 bases matching TRBD1. Germline lookup yields CDR1 SQVTM and CDR2 ANQGSEA. Trimming took 0 bases from V and 1 from J; bases not matched to a gene: 11. CDR3 length equals 17 residues.

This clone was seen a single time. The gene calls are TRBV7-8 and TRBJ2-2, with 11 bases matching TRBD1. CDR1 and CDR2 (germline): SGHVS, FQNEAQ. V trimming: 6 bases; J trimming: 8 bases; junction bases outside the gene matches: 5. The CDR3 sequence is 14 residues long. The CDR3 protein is CASSSGTGGGELFF. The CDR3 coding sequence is TGTGCCAGCAGTTCCGGGACAGGGGGAGGGGAGCTGTTTTTT.

CDR3 coding DNA: TGTGCCAGCAGTTCACAGGAACCCTCCTACGAGCAGTACTTC. Its protein product is CASSSQEPSYEQYF. This chain uses TRBV28 with TRBJ2-7; D is possibly TRBD1 (5 bases). V lost 4 bases, J lost 0 bases, and 10 bases lay in between. Germline assignment: CDR1 MDHEN and CDR2 SYDVKM. The CDR3 runs 14 residues.

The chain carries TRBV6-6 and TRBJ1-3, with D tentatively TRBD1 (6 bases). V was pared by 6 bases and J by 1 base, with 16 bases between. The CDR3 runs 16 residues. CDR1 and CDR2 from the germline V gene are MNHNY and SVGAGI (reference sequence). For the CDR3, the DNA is TGTGCCAGCAGCAGAAGACAGGCCCTTTCTGGAAACACCATATATTTT. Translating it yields CASSRRQALSGNTIYF.

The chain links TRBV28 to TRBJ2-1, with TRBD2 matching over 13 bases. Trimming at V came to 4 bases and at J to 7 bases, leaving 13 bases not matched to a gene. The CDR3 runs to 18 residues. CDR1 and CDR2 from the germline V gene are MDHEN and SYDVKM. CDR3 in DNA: TGTGCCAGCAGTTGGACTAGCGGGAGACTAGAGGTTGGGAATGAGCAGTTCTTC. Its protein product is CASSWTSGRLEVGNEQFF.

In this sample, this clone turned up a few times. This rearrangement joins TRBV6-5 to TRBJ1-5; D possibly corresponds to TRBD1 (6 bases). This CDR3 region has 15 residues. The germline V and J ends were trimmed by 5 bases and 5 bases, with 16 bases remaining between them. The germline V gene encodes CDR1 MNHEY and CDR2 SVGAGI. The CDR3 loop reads CASSTGTQSYQPQHF. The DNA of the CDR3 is TGTGCCAGCAGTACCGGGACACAGAGCTATCAGCCCCAGCATTTT.

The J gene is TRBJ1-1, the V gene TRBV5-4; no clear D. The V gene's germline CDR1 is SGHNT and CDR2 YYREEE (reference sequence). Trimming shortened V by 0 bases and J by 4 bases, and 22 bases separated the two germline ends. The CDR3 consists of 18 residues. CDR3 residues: CASSLAWEERAGGTEAFF. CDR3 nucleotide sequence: TGTGCCAGCAGCTTGGCCTGGGAGGAGAGGGCAGGAGGCACTGAAGCTTTCTTT. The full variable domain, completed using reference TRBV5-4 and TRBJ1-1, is ETGVTQSPTHLIKTRGQQVTLRCSSQSGHNTVSWYQQALGQGPQFIFQYYREEENGRGNFPPRFSGLQFPNYSSELNVNALELDDSALYLCASSLAWEERAGGTEAFFGQGTRLTVV.

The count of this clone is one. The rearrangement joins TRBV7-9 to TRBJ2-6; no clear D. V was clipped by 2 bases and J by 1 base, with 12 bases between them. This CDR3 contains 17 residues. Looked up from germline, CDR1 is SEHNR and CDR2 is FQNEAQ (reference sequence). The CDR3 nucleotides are TGTGCCAGCAGCTTAAAGGCGGTAATGTCTGGGGCCAACGTCCTGACTTTC. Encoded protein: CASSLKAVMSGANVLTF.

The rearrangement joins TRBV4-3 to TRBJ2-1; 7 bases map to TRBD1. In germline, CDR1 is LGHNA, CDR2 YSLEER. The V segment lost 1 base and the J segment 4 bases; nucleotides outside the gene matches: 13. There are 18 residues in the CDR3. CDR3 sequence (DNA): TGCGCCAGCAGCCAAGGGAGGACAGGTTCCTTGAGTTACAATGAGCAGTTCTTC. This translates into CASSQGRTGSLSYNEQFF.

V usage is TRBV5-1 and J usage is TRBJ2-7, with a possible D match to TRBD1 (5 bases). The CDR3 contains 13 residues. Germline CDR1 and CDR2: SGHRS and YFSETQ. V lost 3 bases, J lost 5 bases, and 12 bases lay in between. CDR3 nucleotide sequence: TGCGCCAGCAGCTCAGGGTATGGCGACGAGCAGTACTTC. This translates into CASSSGYGDEQYF.

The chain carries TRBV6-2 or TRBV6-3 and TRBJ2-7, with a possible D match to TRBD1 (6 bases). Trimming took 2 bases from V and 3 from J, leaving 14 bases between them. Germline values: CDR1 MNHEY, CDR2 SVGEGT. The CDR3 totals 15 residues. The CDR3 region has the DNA TGTGCCAGCAGTTACAGGGGGACCGGGTTCTACGAGCAGTACTTC. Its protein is CASSYRGTGFYEQYF.

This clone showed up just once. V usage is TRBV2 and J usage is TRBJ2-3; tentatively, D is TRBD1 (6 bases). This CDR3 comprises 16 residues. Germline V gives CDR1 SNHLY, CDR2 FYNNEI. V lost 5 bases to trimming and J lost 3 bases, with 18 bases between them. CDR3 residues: CASSQQGAVGTDTQYF. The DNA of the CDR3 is TGTGCCAGCAGTCAACAGGGTGCGGTGGGTACAGATACGCAGTATTTT.

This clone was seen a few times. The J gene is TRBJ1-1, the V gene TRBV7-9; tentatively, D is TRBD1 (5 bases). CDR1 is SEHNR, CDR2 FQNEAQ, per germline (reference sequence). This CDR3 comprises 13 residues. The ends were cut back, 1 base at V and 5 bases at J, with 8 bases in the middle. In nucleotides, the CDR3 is TGTGCCAGCAGCTTAGGACAGTCAACTGAAGCTTTCTTT. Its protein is CASSLGQSTEAFF.

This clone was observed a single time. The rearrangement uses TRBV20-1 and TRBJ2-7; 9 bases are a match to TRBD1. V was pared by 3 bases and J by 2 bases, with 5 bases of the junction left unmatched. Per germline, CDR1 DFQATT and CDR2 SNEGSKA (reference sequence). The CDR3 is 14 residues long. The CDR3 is CSASKDRGTYEQYF. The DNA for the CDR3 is TGCAGTGCTAGTAAGGACAGGGGTACCTACGAGCAGTACTTC.

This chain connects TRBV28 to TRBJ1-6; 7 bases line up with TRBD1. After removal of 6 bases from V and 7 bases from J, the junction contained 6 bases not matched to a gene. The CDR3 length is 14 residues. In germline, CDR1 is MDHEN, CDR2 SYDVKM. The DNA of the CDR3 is TGTGCCAGCAGCACCGGGACAGTAAATTCACCCCTCCACTTT. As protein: CASSTGTVNSPLHF.

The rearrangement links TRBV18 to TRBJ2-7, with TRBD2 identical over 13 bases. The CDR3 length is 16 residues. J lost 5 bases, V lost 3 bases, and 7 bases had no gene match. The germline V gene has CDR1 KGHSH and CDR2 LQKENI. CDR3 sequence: CASSPPRLAGGHEQYF. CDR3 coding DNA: TGTGCCAGCTCACCTCCGAGACTAGCGGGGGGACACGAGCAGTACTTC.

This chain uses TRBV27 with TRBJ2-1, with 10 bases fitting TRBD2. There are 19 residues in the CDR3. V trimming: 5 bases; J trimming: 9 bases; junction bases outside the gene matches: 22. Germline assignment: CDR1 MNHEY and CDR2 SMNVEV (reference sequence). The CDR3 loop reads CASSPTPWEREGRGIEQFF. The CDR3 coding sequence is TGTGCCAGCAGTCCTACCCCCTGGGAGCGGGAGGGCCGAGGGATTGAGCAGTTCTTC.